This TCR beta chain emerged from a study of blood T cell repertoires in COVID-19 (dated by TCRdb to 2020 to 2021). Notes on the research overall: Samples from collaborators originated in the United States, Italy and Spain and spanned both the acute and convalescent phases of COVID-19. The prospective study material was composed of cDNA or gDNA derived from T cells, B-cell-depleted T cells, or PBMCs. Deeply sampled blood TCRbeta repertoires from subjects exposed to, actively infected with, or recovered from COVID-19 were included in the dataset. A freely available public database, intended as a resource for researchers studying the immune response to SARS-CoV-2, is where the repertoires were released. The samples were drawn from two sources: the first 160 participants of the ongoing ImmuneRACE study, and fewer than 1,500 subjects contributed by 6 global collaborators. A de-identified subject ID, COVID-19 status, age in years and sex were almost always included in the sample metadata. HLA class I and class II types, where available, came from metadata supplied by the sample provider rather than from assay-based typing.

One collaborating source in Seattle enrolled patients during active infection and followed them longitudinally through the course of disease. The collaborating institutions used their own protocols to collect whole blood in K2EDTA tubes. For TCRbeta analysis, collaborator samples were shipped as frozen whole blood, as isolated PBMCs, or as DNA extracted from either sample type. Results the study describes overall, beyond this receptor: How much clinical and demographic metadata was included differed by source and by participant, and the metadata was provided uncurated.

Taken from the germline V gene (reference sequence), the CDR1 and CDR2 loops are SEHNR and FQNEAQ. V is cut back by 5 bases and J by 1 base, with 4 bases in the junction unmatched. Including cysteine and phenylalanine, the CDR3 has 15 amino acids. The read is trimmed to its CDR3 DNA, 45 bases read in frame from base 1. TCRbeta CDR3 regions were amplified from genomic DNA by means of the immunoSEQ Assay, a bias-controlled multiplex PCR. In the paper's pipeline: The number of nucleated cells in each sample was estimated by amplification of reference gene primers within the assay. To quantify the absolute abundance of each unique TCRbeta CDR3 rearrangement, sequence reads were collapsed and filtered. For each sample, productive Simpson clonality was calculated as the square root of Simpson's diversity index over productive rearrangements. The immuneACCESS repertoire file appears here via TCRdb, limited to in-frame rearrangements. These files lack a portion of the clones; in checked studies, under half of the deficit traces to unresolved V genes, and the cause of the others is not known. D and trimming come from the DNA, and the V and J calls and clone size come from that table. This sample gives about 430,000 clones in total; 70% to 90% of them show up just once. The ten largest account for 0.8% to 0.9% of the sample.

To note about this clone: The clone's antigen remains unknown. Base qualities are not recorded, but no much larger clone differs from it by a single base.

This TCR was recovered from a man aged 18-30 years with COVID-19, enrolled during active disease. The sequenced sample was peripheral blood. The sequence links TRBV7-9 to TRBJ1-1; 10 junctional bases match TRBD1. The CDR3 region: CASSPWTGGNTEAFF. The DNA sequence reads TGTGCCAGCAGCCCCTGGACAGGGGGGAACACTGAAGCTTTCTTT. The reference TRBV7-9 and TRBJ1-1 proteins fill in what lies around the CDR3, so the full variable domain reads DTGVSQNPRHKITKRGQNVTFRCDPISEHNRLYWYRQTLGQGPEFLTYFQNEAQLEKSRLLSDRFSAERPKGSFSTLEIQRTEQGDSAMYLCASSPWTGGNTEAFFGQGTRLTVV.